Each of the 25 T cell receptor beta chains below was sequenced from the same sample in a study of shared clonotypes between healthy human individuals. Profiling relied on immunoSEQ multiplex PCR, and the TCRdb table lists in-frame clones only, not all of them. The sample includes roughly 1,600,000 clones, approximately 98.5% of them seen just once. Sample: naive CD4+ T cells sorted from blood. Subset specified: CD45RA+ positively selected. The origin of the receptors is a man younger than 40 in good health.

V is TRBV7-8 and J is TRBJ2-2, with D possibly matching TRBD1 (5 bases). This CDR3 is built from 13 residues. From germline, CDR1 is SGHVS and CDR2 FQNEAQ. Trimming shortened V by 5 bases and J by 4 bases, and 8 bases separated the two germline ends. CDR3: CASSGQGTGELFF. CDR3 bases: TGTGCCAGCAGCGGGCAGGGCACCGGGGAGCTGTTTTTT.

The chain recombines TRBV28 with TRBJ2-5, with TRBD2 matching over 8 bases. The CDR3 is 14 amino acids. CDR1 MDHEN and CDR2 SYDVKM come from the germline V gene. With V trimmed by 5 bases and J by 4 bases, 6 bases remained unmatched. CDR3 sequence reads: CASSIGTRLETQYF. The CDR3 nucleotides read TGTGCCAGCAGTATAGGGACTAGGCTAGAGACCCAGTACTTC.

Here the CDR3 reads CAIPTLPESEQYF. CDR3 nucleotide sequence: TGTGCCATCCCCACCCTTCCCGAATCCGAGCAGTACTTC. This chain connects TRBV21-1 to TRBJ2-7. TRBV21-1 is an annotated pseudogene. This CDR3 is built from 13 residues.

This chain uses TRBV7-6 with TRBJ2-1, with D uncertain. The CDR3 extends over 13 amino acids. Germline V CDR1 and CDR2: SGHVS, FNYEAQ. The V end was cut by 5 bases, the J end by 13 bases, with 18 bases between. The CDR3 sequence: CASSTHVLTVQFF. CDR3 sequence (DNA): TGTGCCAGCAGCACACACGTCCTTACGGTACAGTTCTTC.

The chain recombines TRBV10-2 with TRBJ1-4; D gene uncertain. There are 14 residues in the CDR3. Trimming removed 7 bases from V and 5 bases from J, with 14 bases in between. Looked up from germline, CDR1 is WSHSY and CDR2 is SAAADI. The CDR3, as DNA: TGCGCCAGCACCTGGACGCGGGCAAATGAAAAACTGTTTTTT. Amino acid sequence: CASTWTRANEKLFF.

This chain uses TRBV19 with TRBJ2-3; 12 bases are a match to TRBD2. In germline, CDR1 is LNHDA, CDR2 SQIVND (reference sequence). The V segment lost 9 bases and the J segment 5 bases; nucleotides outside the gene matches: 3. CDR3 length: 13 residues. For the CDR3, the DNA is TGTGCCAGCGGACTAGCGGGGTTAGATACGCAGTATTTT. This sequence encodes CASGLAGLDTQYF.

This rearrangement joins TRBV18 to TRBJ2-7, with D perhaps TRBD2 (5 bases). The length of the CDR3 is 14 residues. CDR1 and CDR2 from the germline V gene are KGHSH and LQKENI. V was trimmed by 8 bases and J by 7 bases, leaving 21 bases between them. Here the CDR3 reads CASREVGVGNEQYF. In DNA, the CDR3 is TGTGCCAGCCGCGAGGTCGGGGTAGGTAATGAGCAGTACTTC.

The genes are TRBV5-1 and TRBJ2-1; 9 nucleotides agree with TRBD1. The junction had 7 bases not matched to a gene; V was cut back by 4 bases and J by 8 bases. CDR3 length: 14 residues. Germline CDR1 SGHRS, CDR2 YFSETQ. The CDR3 nucleotides are TGCGCCAGCAGCGGCGGACAGGGGTACCATGAGCAGTTCTTC. Its translation is CASSGGQGYHEQFF. The full variable domain, its missing parts supplied by reference TRBV5-1 and TRBJ2-1, is KAGVTQTPRYLIKTRGQQVTLSCSPISGHRSVSWYQQTPGQGLQFLFEYFSETQRNKGNFPGRFSGRQFSNSRSEMNVSTLELGDSALYLCASSGGQGYHEQFFGPGTRLTVL.

The J gene is TRBJ1-1, the V gene TRBV29-1, with TRBD1 matching 7 bases. Germline loops: CDR1 SQVTM, CDR2 ANQGSEA. J gave up 1 base and V 7 bases, and 3 bases lay outside the gene matches. This CDR3 is 12 amino acids long. CDR3 protein: CSAQGGNTEAFF. The CDR3 nucleotides are TGCAGCGCTCAGGGGGGGAACACTGAAGCTTTCTTT.

The V gene is TRBV4-3, the J gene TRBJ2-5; D is undetermined. Per the germline V gene, CDR1 is LGHNA and CDR2 is YSLEER. The V end lost 0 bases, the J end lost 4 bases, and 6 bases lay between the germline ends. The CDR3 sequence is 13 residues long. The CDR3 loop is CASSQETRETQYF. The CDR3 coding sequence is TGCGCCAGCAGCCAAGAGACCAGAGAGACCCAGTACTTC.

This chain uses TRBV5-1 with TRBJ1-2, with D unresolved. The CDR3 is made up of 14 amino acids. CDR1 SGHRS and CDR2 YFSETQ come from the germline V gene. Trimming removed 5 bases at V and 3 bases at J, with 14 bases between. In DNA, the CDR3 is TGCGCCAGCAGTCAAGATGGGGTCGACTATGGCTACACCTTC. Its translation: CASSQDGVDYGYTF.

The rearrangement joins TRBV10-1 to TRBJ1-1; D unclear. This CDR3 spans 15 amino acids. Germline CDR1 is WNHNN and CDR2 is SYGVQD (reference sequence). Trimming pared 2 bases from V and 5 bases from J, leaving 15 bases between. This chain's CDR3 is CASSETPDSRTEAFF. CDR3 coding DNA: TGCGCCAGCAGTGAGACTCCGGATTCTCGGACTGAAGCTTTCTTT.

J is TRBJ2-7 and V is TRBV30; tentatively, D is TRBD2 (8 bases). CDR1 GTSNPN and CDR2 SVGIG come from the germline V gene (reference sequence). The CDR3 contains 14 residues. Trimming took off 4 bases at V and 3 bases at J, with 16 bases between the two ends. The CDR3 DNA sequence: TGTGCCTGGACCGGGGGGGACAGATACTACGAGCAGTACTTC. Protein product: CAWTGGDRYYEQYF.

The gene calls are TRBV9 and TRBJ2-1; D is possibly TRBD2 (5 bases). From germline, CDR1 is SGDLS and CDR2 YYNGEE. This CDR3 is 12 amino acids long. V was cut by 7 bases and J by 0 bases, with 5 bases left in between. CDR3 sequence: CASGSSYNEQFF. For the CDR3, the DNA is TGTGCCAGCGGGAGCTCCTACAATGAGCAGTTCTTC.

V is TRBV5-1 and J is TRBJ2-7; no clear D gene. This CDR3 has 12 amino acids. Germline loops: CDR1 SGHRS, CDR2 YFSETQ. Deletions cut 0 bases from V and 5 bases from J, with 6 bases between. As DNA, the CDR3 is TGCGCCAGCAGCTTGGAAGCTAACGAGCAGTACTTC. Its protein is CASSLEANEQYF.

This rearrangement joins TRBV6-6 to TRBJ2-1; D may be TRBD2 (6 bases). The V and J ends lost 11 bases and 1 base respectively, with 18 bases between them. The CDR3 is made up of 15 amino acids. Germline-derived CDR1 and CDR2 are MNHNY and SVGAGI (reference sequence). The CDR3 sequence is CAGGPSSASYNEQFF. As DNA, the CDR3 is TGTGCCGGAGGACCCTCTAGCGCTTCCTACAATGAGCAGTTCTTC.

J is TRBJ2-7 and V is TRBV18; possibly TRBD2 for D (6 bases). The V end was cut by 0 bases, the J end by 0 bases, with 12 bases between. Germline V gene lookup returns CDR1 KGHSH and CDR2 LQKENI. This CDR3 is 16 amino acids long. CDR3 sequence reads: CASSPPGGIYSYEQYF. CDR3 in DNA: TGTGCCAGCTCACCACCGGGCGGGATCTACTCCTACGAGCAGTACTTC.

J is TRBJ1-5 and V is TRBV19; D call uncertain. Germline V CDR1 and CDR2: LNHDA, SQIVND (reference sequence). The CDR3 has 13 amino acids. The V and J ends lost 6 bases and 5 bases respectively, with 11 bases between them. CDR3 sequence reads: CASRGQADQPQHF. DNA of the CDR3: TGTGCCAGTAGAGGGCAGGCCGATCAGCCCCAGCATTTT.

The rearrangement links TRBV28 to TRBJ2-7, with 11 bases that match TRBD2. Trimming removed 3 bases from V and 2 bases from J; junction bases left unmatched: 6. The germline V gene encodes CDR1 MDHEN and CDR2 SYDVKM. This CDR3 has 16 residues. In DNA form, the CDR3 reads TGTGCCAGCAGTTTGCCCCCTAGCGGGGGGACCTACGAGCAGTACTTC. It specifies CASSLPPSGGTYEQYF.

The V call is TRBV7-2, the J call TRBJ2-3; 9 nucleotides align to TRBD2. The CDR3 has 15 amino acids. The germline V gene encodes CDR1 SGHTA and CDR2 FQGNSA. V shed 5 bases, J shed 3 bases, and the junction held 6 bases outside the gene matches. The CDR3: CASSPVAGVTDTQYF. CDR3 coding DNA: TGTGCCAGCAGCCCGGTAGCGGGAGTAACAGATACGCAGTATTTT. The full variable domain, in which reference TRBV7-2 and TRBJ2-3 provide the parts outside the CDR3, is GAGVSQSPSNKVTEKGKDVELRCDPISGHTALYWYRQSLGQGLEFLIYFQGNSAPDKSGLPSDRFSAERTGGSVSTLTIQRTQQEDSAVYLCASSPVAGVTDTQYFGPGTRLTVL.

J is TRBJ1-2 and V is TRBV9; 8 nucleotides line up with TRBD1. The CDR3 runs 13 residues. Germline trimming cut 3 bases from V and 8 bases from J; bases unmatched to any gene: 6. Germline V lookup: CDR1 SGDLS, CDR2 YYNGEE. The DNA of the CDR3 is TGTGCCAGCAGCGCGGACAGGGAAGAGGGCTACACCTTC. Encoded protein: CASSADREEGYTF.

This chain uses TRBV28 with TRBJ2-7; D is unclear. The V end lost 5 bases, the J end lost 4 bases, and 12 bases lay between the germline ends. The CDR3 consists of 13 residues. In germline, CDR1 is MDHEN, CDR2 SYDVKM. The CDR3 region is CASSNFGYYEQYF. For the CDR3, the DNA is TGTGCCAGCAGTAATTTTGGGTATTACGAGCAGTACTTC.

About this clone itself: The sample carries other DNA sequences with the same CDR3. The rearrangement links TRBV5-4 to TRBJ1-5; no firm D call. This CDR3 has 15 residues. The germline V gene has CDR1 SGHNT and CDR2 YYREEE (reference sequence). The ends were cut back, 4 bases at V and 0 bases at J, with 11 bases in the middle. The CDR3 region has the DNA TGTGCCAGCAGCCGAGACGGAAATAGCAATCAGCCCCAGCATTTT. Protein sequence: CASSRDGNSNQPQHF.

V gene TRBV2 combines with J gene TRBJ2-2; D unresolved. CDR3 length equals 14 residues. V was cut by 3 bases and J by 5 bases, with 10 bases left in between. Per germline, CDR1 SNHLY and CDR2 FYNNEI. This chain's CDR3 is CASSDVGVTGELFF. As DNA, the CDR3 is TGTGCCAGCAGTGACGTTGGGGTGACCGGGGAGCTGTTTTTT.

This clone was observed once. The rearrangement links TRBV7-8 to TRBJ2-1; TRBD2 aligns across 8 bases. V gave up 5 bases and J gave up 7 bases; unmatched junction bases: 13. Germline CDR1 reads SGHVS; CDR2 reads FQNEAQ. The CDR3 length is 16 residues. This CDR3 reads CASSPGALAGTNEQFF. Written as DNA, the CDR3 is TGTGCCAGCAGCCCTGGGGCTTTAGCGGGAACAAATGAGCAGTTCTTC.